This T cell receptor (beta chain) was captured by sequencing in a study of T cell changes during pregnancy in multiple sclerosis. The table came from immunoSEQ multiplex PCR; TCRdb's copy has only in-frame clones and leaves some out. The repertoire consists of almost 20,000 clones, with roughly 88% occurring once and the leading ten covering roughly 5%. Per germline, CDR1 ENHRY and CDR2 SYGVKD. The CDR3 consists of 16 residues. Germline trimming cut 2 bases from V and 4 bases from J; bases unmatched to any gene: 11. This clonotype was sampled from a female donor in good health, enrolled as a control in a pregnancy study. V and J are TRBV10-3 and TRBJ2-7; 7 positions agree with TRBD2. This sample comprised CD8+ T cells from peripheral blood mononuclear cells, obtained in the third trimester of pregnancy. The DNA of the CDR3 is TGTGCCATCAGTGAGAGTCAGAGGCGGGAGTTTTACGAGCAGTACTTC. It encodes CAISESQRREFYEQYF.